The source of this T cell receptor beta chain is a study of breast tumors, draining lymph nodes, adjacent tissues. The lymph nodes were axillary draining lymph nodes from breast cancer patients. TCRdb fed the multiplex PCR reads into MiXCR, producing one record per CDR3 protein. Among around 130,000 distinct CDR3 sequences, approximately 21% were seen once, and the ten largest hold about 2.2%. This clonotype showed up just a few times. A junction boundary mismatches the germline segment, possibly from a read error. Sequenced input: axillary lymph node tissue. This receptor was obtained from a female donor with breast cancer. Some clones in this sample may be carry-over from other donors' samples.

CDR3 coding DNA: TGTGCCAGCAGTCCCCCGGGCGACAGGGGCCGTCGATTC. Its translation: CASSPPGDRGRRF. The V call is TRBV28, the J call TRBJ2-7; 8 positions match TRBD1. Germline CDR1 reads MDHEN; CDR2 reads SYDVKM. The CDR3 sequence is 13 residues long.